This T cell receptor beta chain was captured by sequencing in a study of patients and donors after allogeneic stem cell transplantation. TCRdb reprocessed the RT-PCR reads via MiXCR and lists one record per CDR3 protein. The sample lists over 350,000 distinct CDR3 sequences, more than 15% occurring once. This clonotype has only a few counts. V shed 0 bases and J 8 bases; nucleotides not matched to a gene: 7. The length of the CDR3 is 14 residues. Germline loops: CDR1 DFQATT, CDR2 SNEGSKA (reference sequence). The rearrangement links TRBV20-1 to TRBJ2-1; 7 nucleotides match TRBD2. Sequencing was done on a sample of blood, either unsorted or a sorted T cell fraction (not recorded which). The TCR sequence derives from a human donor who was either an allogeneic HSCT recipient or a stem cell or donor lymphocyte infusion donor (not recorded which). It is not recorded whose cells these are; they may come from a transplant donor. The CDR3 DNA follows: TGCAGTGCTAGAGACTGGGGACTACTCCATGAGCAGTTCTTC. It encodes CSARDWGLLHEQFF.